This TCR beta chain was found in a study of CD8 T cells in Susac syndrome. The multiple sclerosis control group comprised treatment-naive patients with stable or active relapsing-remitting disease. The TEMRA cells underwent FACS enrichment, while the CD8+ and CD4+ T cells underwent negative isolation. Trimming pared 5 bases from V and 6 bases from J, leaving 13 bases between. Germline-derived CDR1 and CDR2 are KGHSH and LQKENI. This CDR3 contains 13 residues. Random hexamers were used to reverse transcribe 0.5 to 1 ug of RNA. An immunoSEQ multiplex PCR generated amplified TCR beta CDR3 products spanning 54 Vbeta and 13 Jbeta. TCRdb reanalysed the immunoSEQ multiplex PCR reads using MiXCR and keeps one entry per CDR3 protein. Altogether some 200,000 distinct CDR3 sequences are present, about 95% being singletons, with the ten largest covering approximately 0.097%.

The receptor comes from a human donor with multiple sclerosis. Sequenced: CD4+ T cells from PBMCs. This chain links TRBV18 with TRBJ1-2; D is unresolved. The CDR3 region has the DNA TGTGCCAGCTCATCGCCAGGACTGGATGGCTACACCTTC. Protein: CASSSPGLDGYTF. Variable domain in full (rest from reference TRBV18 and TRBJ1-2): NAGVMQNPRHLVRRRGQEARLRCSPMKGHSHVYWYRQLPEEGLKFMVYLQKENIIDESGMPKERFSAEFPKEGPSILRIQQVVRGDSAAYFCASSSPGLDGYTFGSGTRLTVV.